The present T cell receptor beta chain was sequenced within a study of graft-versus-host responses after intestinal transplantation. Across the whole study: Grafts were multivisceral, liver-intestinal, or isolated intestinal. Every recipient had anti-thymocyte globulin induction and around 3 years of tacrolimus plus steroids. Overall study results and limits: Ileal or blood samples showed some GvH clones first, and such clones were also found in recipient marrow.

This CDR3 spans 13 amino acids. Germline V gives CDR1 MNHEY, CDR2 SVGAGI. The V and J ends lost 7 bases and 6 bases, in that order; junction bases with no gene match: 7. The assay was immunoSEQ multiplex PCR, and TCRdb's table has in-frame clones only and misses some. Counted here are 75,000 to 100,000 clones, roughly nine tenths occurring once; the ten biggest clones make up roughly 0.17%. Comments on this clone: Its specificity is unknown.

The TCR comes from a human donor who was the organ donor for an intestinal transplant. Sample: unstimulated CD4+ T cells sorted from spleen or lymph node cells, taken before transplant. The V and J genes are TRBV6-5 and TRBJ2-7; the match to TRBD2 covers 9 bases. The DNA for the CDR3 is TGTGCCAGCAAGCTAGCGGGGTGGGCCGAGCAGTACTTC. Translation: CASKLAGWAEQYF.